This T cell receptor (beta chain) is drawn from a study of shared clonotypes between healthy human individuals. In the sorted-subset replicate PCRs, around 200 ng DNA, 25,000 to 30,000 T cell genomes, was used. The method was immunoSEQ multiplex PCR; TCRdb's version includes in-frame clones alone and lacks a portion of them. The data contain 1 million to 1.2 million clones, 70% to 85% of them singletons. Sequencing was performed on memory CD4+ T cells from PBMCs. Subset of the sample: CD45RA-negative fraction. This TCR was sampled from a young man in good health. Some clones in this sample may be carry-over from other donors' samples.

The CDR3 region is CASSLLAGLGEQYF. Written as DNA, the CDR3 is TGTGCCAGCAGCTTACTAGCGGGACTTGGGGAGCAGTACTTC. The rearrangement joins TRBV7-2 to TRBJ2-7, with 9 bases identical to TRBD2. This CDR3 spans 14 amino acids. V lost 2 bases to trimming and J lost 7 bases; unmatched junction nucleotides: 6. CDR1 and CDR2 (germline): SGHTA, FQGNSA.